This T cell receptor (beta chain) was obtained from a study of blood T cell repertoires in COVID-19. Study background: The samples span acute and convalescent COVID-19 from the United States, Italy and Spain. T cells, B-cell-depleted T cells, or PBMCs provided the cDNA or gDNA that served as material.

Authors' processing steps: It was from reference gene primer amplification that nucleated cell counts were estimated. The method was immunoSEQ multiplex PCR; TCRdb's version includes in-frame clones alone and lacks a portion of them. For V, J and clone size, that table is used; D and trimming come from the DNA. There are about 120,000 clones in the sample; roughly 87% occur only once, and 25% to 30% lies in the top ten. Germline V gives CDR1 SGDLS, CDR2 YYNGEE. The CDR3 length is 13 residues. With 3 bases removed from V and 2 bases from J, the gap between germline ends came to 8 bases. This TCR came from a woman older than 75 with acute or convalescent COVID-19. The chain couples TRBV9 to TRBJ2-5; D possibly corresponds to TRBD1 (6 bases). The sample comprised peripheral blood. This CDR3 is CASSADRQETQYF. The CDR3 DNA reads TGTGCCAGCAGCGCCGACAGGCAAGAGACCCAGTACTTC.